This T cell receptor (beta chain) was documented in a study of shared clonotypes between healthy human individuals. Study-wide points: Investigators expected sequencing depth to affect clonotype sharing among donors. Across a few donors, naive CD4 shared 5% to 6%, naive CD8 more than 3%, memory CD4 more than 2%, memory CD8 roughly 0.37%. Naive subsets generally had larger estimated richness than memory subsets. Specimens sampled were limited to blood, with tissue repertoires likely differing.

Details on this clone: Antigen specificity is unknown.

V was pared by 6 bases and J by 7 bases, with 5 bases of the junction left unmatched. This CDR3 comprises 13 residues. Germline loops: CDR1 SGHVS, CDR2 FNYEAQ. Assay used: immunoSEQ multiplex PCR; TCRdb lists only in-frame clones, some missing. The sample lists around 180,000 clones; just under 95% were seen once. This chain joins TRBV7-6 and TRBJ2-7; TRBD2 matches at 11 bases. This clonotype was sampled from a woman in her twenties or thirties in good health. Material: naive CD4+ T cells sorted from blood. As for subset: CD45RA+ positively selected. In DNA, the CDR3 is TGTGCCAGCAGAACTAGCGGGAGTGGTGAGCAGTACTTC. This translates into CASRTSGSGEQYF.